A selection of T cell receptor beta chains follows, all from one sample in a study of post-analysis software for immune sequencing data. Each CDR3 protein is one row after TCRdb ran MiXCR on the PCR reads. The sample lists 400,000 to 500,000 distinct CDR3 sequences, roughly 40% seen once, with 7.6% in the top ten. Sequencing used blood. These receptor sequences come from a girl aged 2-10 years with multiple sclerosis. Both conserved end residues are part of each CDR3. A D gene is named only where the DNA matches it firmly. Clone size is not always given. Where it is, it says once, few, many or a class for expanded clones.

j_call: TRBJ1-2
clone_size: few
v_call: TRBV4-3
d_call: NA
cdr3_aa: CASSQAPRNYGYTF
cdr3_nt: TGCGCCAGCAGCCAGGCCCCAAGGAATTATGGCTACACCTTC

j_call: TRBJ1-2
clone_size: few
v_call: TRBV20-1
d_call: NA
cdr3_aa: CSARVHTGYYGYTF
cdr3_nt: TGCAGTGCTAGAGTTCACACAGGGTACTATGGCTACACCTTC

j_call: TRBJ2-7
clone_size: few
v_call: TRBV27
d_call: NA
cdr3_aa: CATNELGRSNEQYF
cdr3_nt: TGTGCCACCAACGAGTTGGGGAGGTCTAACGAGCAGTACTTC

j_call: TRBJ2-3
clone_size: NA
v_call: TRBV20-1
d_call: NA
cdr3_aa: CSSYPGPKADTQYF
cdr3_nt: TGCAGTTCCTATCCGGGGCCTAAGGCGGATACGCAGTATTTT

j_call: TRBJ1-2
clone_size: few
v_call: TRBV20-1
d_call: NA
cdr3_aa: CSAEDSPLGYTF
cdr3_nt: TGCAGTGCGGAGGACTCCCCTTTGGGCTACACCTTC

j_call: TRBJ2-7
clone_size: NA
v_call: TRBV27
d_call: NA
cdr3_aa: CASSFSAPSYEQYF
cdr3_nt: TGTGCCAGCAGCTTTAGCGCTCCTTCCTACGAGCAGTACTTC

j_call: TRBJ2-1
clone_size: NA
v_call: TRBV20-1
d_call: TRBD1
cdr3_aa: CSASRGQGDHNEQFF
cdr3_nt: TGCAGTGCTAGTCGGGGACAGGGCGACCACAATGAGCAGTTCTTC

j_call: TRBJ2-1
clone_size: NA
v_call: TRBV7-9
d_call: TRBD2
cdr3_aa: CASSLVLAGANEQFF
cdr3_nt: TGTGCCAGCAGCTTAGTACTAGCGGGGGCCAATGAGCAGTTCTTC

j_call: TRBJ1-2
clone_size: few
v_call: TRBV6-2/TRBV6-3
d_call: TRBD1
cdr3_aa: CASRADRYYGYTF
cdr3_nt: TGTGCCAGCCGGGCGGACAGGTACTATGGCTACACCTTC

j_call: TRBJ2-5
clone_size: NA
v_call: TRBV7-9
d_call: TRBD1
cdr3_aa: CASSLTGEPNEQYF
cdr3_nt: TGTGCCAGCAGTCTAACAGGGGAGCCCAATGAGCAGTACTTC

j_call: TRBJ2-4
clone_size: NA
v_call: TRBV28
d_call: NA
cdr3_aa: CASSLPGLRKNIQYF
cdr3_nt: TGTGCCAGCAGTCTCCCTGGGCTGAGGAAAAACATTCAGTACTTC

j_call: TRBJ2-5
clone_size: once
v_call: TRBV29-1
d_call: NA
cdr3_aa: CSVRPGSLETQYF
cdr3_nt: TGCAGCGTTCGCCCTGGTTCCCTCGAGACCCAGTACTTC

j_call: TRBJ2-7
clone_size: many
v_call: TRBV18
d_call: TRBD1
cdr3_aa: CASSPGQGASYEQYF
cdr3_nt: TGTGCCAGCAGCCCCGGACAGGGGGCTAGTTACGAGCAGTACTTC

j_call: TRBJ2-1
clone_size: NA
v_call: TRBV5-1
d_call: NA
cdr3_aa: CASSLFPSVNNEQFF
cdr3_nt: TGCGCCAGCAGCCTTTTTCCGAGCGTAAACAATGAGCAGTTCTTC

j_call: TRBJ2-3
clone_size: few
v_call: TRBV7-2
d_call: TRBD2
cdr3_aa: CASSPDSGGSTDTQYF
cdr3_nt: TGTGCCAGCAGCCCGGATAGCGGGGGTAGCACAGATACGCAGTATTTT

j_call: TRBJ1-6
clone_size: NA
v_call: TRBV7-2
d_call: NA
cdr3_aa: CASSLGSKIIGSPLHF
cdr3_nt: TGTGCCAGCAGCTTAGGGTCCAAGATAATAGGCTCACCCCTCCACTTT

j_call: TRBJ1-1
clone_size: few
v_call: TRBV28
d_call: TRBD1
cdr3_aa: CASSLSTGQGNTEAFF
cdr3_nt: TGTGCCAGCAGTCTCTCCACCGGACAGGGGAACACTGAAGCTTTCTTT

j_call: TRBJ1-2
clone_size: few
v_call: TRBV3-1
d_call: NA
cdr3_aa: CASSQASGWGYGYTF
cdr3_nt: TGTGCCAGCAGCCAAGCGTCAGGGTGGGGCTATGGCTACACCTTC

j_call: TRBJ1-2
clone_size: NA
v_call: TRBV12-3/TRBV12-4
d_call: NA
cdr3_aa: CASSTIGSDGYTF
cdr3_nt: TGTGCCAGCAGCACCATAGGAAGCGATGGCTACACCTTC

j_call: TRBJ2-7
clone_size: NA
v_call: TRBV24-1
d_call: NA
cdr3_aa: CATSDSQTLPSYEQYF
cdr3_nt: TGTGCCACCAGTGATTCTCAGACATTGCCCTCCTACGAGCAGTACTTC

j_call: TRBJ2-4
clone_size: NA
v_call: TRBV12-3/TRBV12-4
d_call: TRBD1
cdr3_aa: CASSSQGAESIQYF
cdr3_nt: TGTGCCAGCAGTTCACAGGGGGCGGAAAGCATTCAGTACTTC

j_call: TRBJ2-1
clone_size: once
v_call: TRBV7-2
d_call: TRBD1
cdr3_aa: CASSPEYRGNEQFF
cdr3_nt: TGCGCCAGCAGCCCGGAGTACAGGGGAAATGAGCAGTTCTTC

j_call: TRBJ1-6
clone_size: NA
v_call: TRBV20-1
d_call: TRBD1
cdr3_aa: CSARSAGTASSPLHF
cdr3_nt: TGCAGTGCTAGGTCCGCCGGGACAGCTTCGTCACCCCTCCACTTT

j_call: TRBJ2-3
clone_size: few
v_call: TRBV7-9
d_call: NA
cdr3_aa: CASSLSRASCTDTQYF
cdr3_nt: TGTGCCAGCAGCTTATCGAGGGCTTCTTGCACAGATACGCAGTATTTT

j_call: TRBJ2-7
clone_size: once
v_call: TRBV20-1
d_call: NA
cdr3_aa: CSARPPTNTGEQYF
cdr3_nt: TGCAGTGCTAGACCCCCTACGAACACCGGGGAGCAGTACTTC

j_call: TRBJ1-1
clone_size: NA
v_call: TRBV18
d_call: NA
cdr3_aa: CASSPLGGSNTEAFF
cdr3_nt: TGTGCCAGCTCACCACTAGGAGGGTCGAACACTGAAGCTTTCTTT

j_call: TRBJ2-7
clone_size: NA
v_call: TRBV7-2
d_call: NA
cdr3_aa: CASSLWDREQYF
cdr3_nt: TGTGCCAGCAGCTTATGGGACCGTGAGCAGTACTTC

j_call: TRBJ2-1
clone_size: NA
v_call: TRBV7-2
d_call: NA
cdr3_aa: CASSPIFVGLYNEQFF
cdr3_nt: TGTGCCAGCAGCCCAATCTTCGTGGGGTTGTACAATGAGCAGTTCTTC

j_call: TRBJ1-2
clone_size: NA
v_call: TRBV12-3/TRBV12-4
d_call: NA
cdr3_aa: CASFPSGGVGYTF
cdr3_nt: TGTGCCAGCTTCCCTTCGGGTGGCGTTGGCTACACCTTC

j_call: TRBJ1-5
clone_size: few
v_call: TRBV28
d_call: NA
cdr3_aa: CASNLTPHIDRSLDQPQHF
cdr3_nt: TGTGCCAGCAATTTGACCCCCCATATCGACAGGTCCCTAGATCAGCCCCAGCATTTT

j_call: TRBJ1-2
clone_size: NA
v_call: TRBV5-1
d_call: NA
cdr3_aa: CASSRAGQTTVYGYTF
cdr3_nt: TGCGCCAGCAGCCGGGCAGGACAAACAACGGTCTATGGCTACACCTTC

j_call: TRBJ2-2
clone_size: once
v_call: TRBV6-6
d_call: NA
cdr3_aa: CASRSRGWGVTGELFF
cdr3_nt: TGTGCCAGCAGATCGAGGGGATGGGGGGTGACCGGGGAGCTGTTTTTT